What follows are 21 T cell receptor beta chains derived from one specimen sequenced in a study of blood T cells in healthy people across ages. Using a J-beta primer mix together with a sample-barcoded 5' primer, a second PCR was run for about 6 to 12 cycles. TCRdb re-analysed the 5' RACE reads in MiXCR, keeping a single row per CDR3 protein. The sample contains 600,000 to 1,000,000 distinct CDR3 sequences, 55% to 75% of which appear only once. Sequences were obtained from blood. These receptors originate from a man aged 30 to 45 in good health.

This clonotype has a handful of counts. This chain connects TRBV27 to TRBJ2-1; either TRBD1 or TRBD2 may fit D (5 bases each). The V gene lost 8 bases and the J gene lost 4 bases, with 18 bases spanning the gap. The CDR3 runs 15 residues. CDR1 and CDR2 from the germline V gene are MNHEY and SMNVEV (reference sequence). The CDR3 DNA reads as TGTGCCAGCGGCCCGGGACGAGCGGTTTACAATGAGCAGTTCTTC. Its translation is CASGPGRAVYNEQFF.

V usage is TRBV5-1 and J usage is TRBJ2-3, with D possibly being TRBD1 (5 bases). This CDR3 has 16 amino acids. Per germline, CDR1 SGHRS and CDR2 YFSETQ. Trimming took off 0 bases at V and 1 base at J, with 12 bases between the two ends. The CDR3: CASSLGVDKGTDTQYF. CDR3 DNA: TGCGCCAGCAGCTTGGGTGTGGACAAGGGCACAGATACGCAGTATTTT.

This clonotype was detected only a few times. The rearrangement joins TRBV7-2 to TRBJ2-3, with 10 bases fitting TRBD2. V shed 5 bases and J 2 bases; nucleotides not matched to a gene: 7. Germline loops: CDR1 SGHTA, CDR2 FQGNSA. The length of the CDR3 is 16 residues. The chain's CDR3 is CASSVPTSGYTDTQYF. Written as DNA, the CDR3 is TGTGCCAGCAGCGTCCCGACTAGCGGGTACACAGATACGCAGTATTTT.

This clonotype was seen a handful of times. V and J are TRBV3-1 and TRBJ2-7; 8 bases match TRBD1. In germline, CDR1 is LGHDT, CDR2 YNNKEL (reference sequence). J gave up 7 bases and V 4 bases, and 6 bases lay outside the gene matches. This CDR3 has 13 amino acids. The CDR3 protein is CASSRTGLDEQYF. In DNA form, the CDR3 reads TGTGCCAGCAGCCGGACAGGGCTGGATGAGCAGTACTTC.

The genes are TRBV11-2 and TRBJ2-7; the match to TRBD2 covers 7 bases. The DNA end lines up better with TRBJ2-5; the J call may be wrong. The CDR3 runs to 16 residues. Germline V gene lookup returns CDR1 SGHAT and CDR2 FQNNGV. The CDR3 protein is CASSLVWLGGEETQYF. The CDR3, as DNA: TGTGCCAGCAGCTTAGTGTGGTTGGGAGGGGAAGAGACCCAGTACTTC.

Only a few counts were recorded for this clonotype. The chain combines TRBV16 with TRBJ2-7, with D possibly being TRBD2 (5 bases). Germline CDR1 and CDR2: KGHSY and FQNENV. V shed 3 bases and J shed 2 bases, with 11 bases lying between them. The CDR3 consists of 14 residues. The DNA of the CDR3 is TGTGCCAGCAGCCACGGGATCCCCCCCTACGAGCAGTACTTC. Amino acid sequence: CASSHGIPPYEQYF.

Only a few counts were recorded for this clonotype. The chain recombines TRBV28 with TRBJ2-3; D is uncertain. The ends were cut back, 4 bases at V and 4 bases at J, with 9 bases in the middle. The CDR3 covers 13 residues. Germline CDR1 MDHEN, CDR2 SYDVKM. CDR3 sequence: CASSSRFPDTQYF. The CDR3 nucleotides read TGTGCCAGCAGTTCCCGCTTTCCAGATACGCAGTATTTT.

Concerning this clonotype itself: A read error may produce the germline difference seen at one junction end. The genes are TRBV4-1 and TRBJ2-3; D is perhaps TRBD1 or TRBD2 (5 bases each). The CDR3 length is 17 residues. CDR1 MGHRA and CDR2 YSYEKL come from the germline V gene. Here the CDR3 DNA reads TGCGCCAGTAGCCCCCTGGAGAGGGGAGCGGATGCAGATACGCAGTATTTT. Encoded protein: CASSPLERGADADTQYF.

The CDR3 DNA is TGCAGTGCTCGAGGGAGCGGGAGTTCCAGAGATACGCAGTATTTT. Protein: CSARGSGSSRDTQYF. V and J are TRBV20-1 and TRBJ2-3, with TRBD2 matching over 8 bases. Germline CDR1 DFQATT, CDR2 SNEGSKA (reference sequence). This CDR3 spans 15 amino acids. Germline trimming cut 5 bases from V and 5 bases from J; bases unmatched to any gene: 12.

In nucleotides, the CDR3 is TGCAGTGCTAGATCGGGACCTCCCCAGTACTTC. This sequence encodes CSARSGPPQYF. The gene calls are TRBV20-1 and TRBJ2-5; the D gene could be TRBD1 or TRBD2 (5 bases each). Trimming stripped 2 bases from V and 9 bases from J, with 10 bases between. The germline V gene encodes CDR1 DFQATT and CDR2 SNEGSKA (reference sequence). CDR3 size: 11 residues.

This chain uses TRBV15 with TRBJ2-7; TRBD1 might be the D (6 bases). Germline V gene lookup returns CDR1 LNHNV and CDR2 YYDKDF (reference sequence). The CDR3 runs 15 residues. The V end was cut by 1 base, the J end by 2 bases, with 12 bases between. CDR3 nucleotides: TGTGCCACCAGCAGAGCCAGGGGAAGCGCCTACGAGCAGTACTTC. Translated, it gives CATSRARGSAYEQYF.

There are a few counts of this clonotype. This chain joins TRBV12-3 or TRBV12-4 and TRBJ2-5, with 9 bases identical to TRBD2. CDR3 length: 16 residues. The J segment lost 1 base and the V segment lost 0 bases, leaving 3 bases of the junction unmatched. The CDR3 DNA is TGTGCCAGCAGTTTAGCTTTAGCGGGAGCCCAAGAGACCCAGTACTTC. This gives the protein CASSLALAGAQETQYF.

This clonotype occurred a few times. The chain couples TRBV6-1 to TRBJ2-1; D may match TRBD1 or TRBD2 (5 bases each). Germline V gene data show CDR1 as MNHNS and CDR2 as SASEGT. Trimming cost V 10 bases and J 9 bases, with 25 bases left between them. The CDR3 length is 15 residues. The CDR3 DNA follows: TGTGCCATCGTGTGGGGGTGGTCCGCTAGGAGTGAGCAGTTCTTC. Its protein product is CAIVWGWSARSEQFF.

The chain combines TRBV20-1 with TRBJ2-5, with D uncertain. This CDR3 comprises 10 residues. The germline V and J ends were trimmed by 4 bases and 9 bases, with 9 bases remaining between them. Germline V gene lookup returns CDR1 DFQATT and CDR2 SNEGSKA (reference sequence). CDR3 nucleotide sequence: TGCAGTGCTACCCTTCCGCCCCAGTACTTC. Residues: CSATLPPQYF.

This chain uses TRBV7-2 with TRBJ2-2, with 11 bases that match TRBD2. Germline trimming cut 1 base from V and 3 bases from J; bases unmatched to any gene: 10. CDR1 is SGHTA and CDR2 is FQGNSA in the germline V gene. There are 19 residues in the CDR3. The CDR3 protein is CASSLGASGGTGDTGELFF. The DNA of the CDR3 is TGTGCCAGCAGCTTAGGGGCTAGCGGGGGGACGGGAGACACCGGGGAGCTGTTTTTT.

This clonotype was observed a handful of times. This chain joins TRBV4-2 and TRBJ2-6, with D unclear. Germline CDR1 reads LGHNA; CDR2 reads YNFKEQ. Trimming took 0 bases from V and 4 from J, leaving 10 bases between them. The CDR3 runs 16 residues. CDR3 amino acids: CASSQDQTRGANVLTF. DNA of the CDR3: TGTGCCAGCAGCCAAGACCAGACACGGGGGGCCAACGTCCTGACTTTC.

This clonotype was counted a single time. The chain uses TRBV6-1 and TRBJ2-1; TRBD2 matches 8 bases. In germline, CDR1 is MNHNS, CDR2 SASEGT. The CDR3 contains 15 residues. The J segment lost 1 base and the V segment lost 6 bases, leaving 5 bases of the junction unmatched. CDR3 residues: CASSDTSGSYNEQFF. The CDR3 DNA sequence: TGTGCCAGCAGCGATACTAGCGGATCCTACAATGAGCAGTTCTTC.

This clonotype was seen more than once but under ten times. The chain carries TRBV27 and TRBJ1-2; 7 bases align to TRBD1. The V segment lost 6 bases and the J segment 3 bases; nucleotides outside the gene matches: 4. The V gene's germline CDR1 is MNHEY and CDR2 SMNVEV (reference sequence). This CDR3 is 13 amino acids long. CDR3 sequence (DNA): TGTGCCAGCAGGTCGGACAGGTACTATGGCTACACCTTC. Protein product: CASRSDRYYGYTF.

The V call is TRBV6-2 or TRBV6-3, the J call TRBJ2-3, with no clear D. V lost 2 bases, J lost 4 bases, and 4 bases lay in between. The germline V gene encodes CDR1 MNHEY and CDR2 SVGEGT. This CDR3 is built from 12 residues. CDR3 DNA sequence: TGTGCCAGCAGTTACGTTCCAGATACGCAGTATTTT. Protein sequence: CASSYVPDTQYF.

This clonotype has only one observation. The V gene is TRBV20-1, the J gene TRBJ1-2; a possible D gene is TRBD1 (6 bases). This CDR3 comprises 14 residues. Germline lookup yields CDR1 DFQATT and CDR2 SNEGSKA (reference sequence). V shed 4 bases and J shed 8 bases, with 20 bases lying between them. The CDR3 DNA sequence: TGCAGTGCTAAGTGGGAGGGGGGGCGAGACGGCTACACCTTC. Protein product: CSAKWEGGRDGYTF.

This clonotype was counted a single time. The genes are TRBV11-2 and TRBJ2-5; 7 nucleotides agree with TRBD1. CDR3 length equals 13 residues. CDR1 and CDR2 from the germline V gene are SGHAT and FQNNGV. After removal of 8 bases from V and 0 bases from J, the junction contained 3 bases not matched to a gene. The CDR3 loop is CASQQGNQETQYF. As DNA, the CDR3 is TGTGCCAGCCAACAGGGGAACCAAGAGACCCAGTACTTC.